This T cell receptor beta chain is drawn from a study of cytomegalovirus exposure and HLA in healthy donors. Study-level findings and limits: Researchers reported that a few CMV-associated chains were confirmed in vitro as CMV antigen-specific. Cytomegalovirus-associated TCR beta chains were listed, numbering under 200. A previous analysis found most TCR beta V segments productive roughly 87% or roughly 30% of the time. A later analysis linked a missense DCLRE1C variant to TCR beta V- and J-gene trimming.

The PCR was carried out with 60 Vbeta primers and 13 Jbeta primers. This table comes from immunoSEQ multiplex PCR, and its TCRdb copy is limited to in-frame clones, with some not included. The sample yields 150,000 to 200,000 clones, about 80% seen once. Concerning this clone itself: Its antigen is not identified.

The V gene lost 9 bases and the J gene lost 0 bases, with 6 bases spanning the gap. Germline-derived CDR1 and CDR2 are SGHTA and FQGNSA. This CDR3 is built from 12 residues. This clonotype was obtained from a young man in good health and CMV-seropositive. The genes are TRBV7-2 and TRBJ1-5, with D maybe TRBD1 (5 bases). Sequenced input: PBMCs. CDR3 amino acids: CASQGSNQPQHF. Here the CDR3 DNA reads TGTGCCAGTCAGGGTAGCAATCAGCCCCAGCATTTT.